The rows below give T cell receptor beta chains drawn from one sample of a study of cytomegalovirus exposure and HLA in healthy donors. TCRdb's table, derived via immunoSEQ multiplex PCR, lists solely in-frame clones and lacks some. The profile shows 200,000 or so clones, about 78% of them singletons. Input material: PBMCs. These receptor sequences come from a male donor in good health and CMV-seronegative. CDR3s include the opening cysteine and the closing phenylalanine or tryptophan. A D gene is named only where the DNA matches it firmly. Part of the rows lack a size; the others show once, few, many or a class for expanded clones.

V	D	J	size	CDR3	DNA
TRBV5-6	NA	TRBJ2-3	NA	CASSASESVTDTQYF	TGTGCCAGCAGCGCCTCGGAGAGTGTAACAGATACGCAGTATTTT
TRBV5-1	NA	TRBJ2-1	NA	CASSLDLRAGSRYNEQFF	TGCGCCAGCAGCTTGGACCTCCGTGCGGGGAGTAGGTACAATGAGCAGTTCTTC
TRBV7-3	NA	TRBJ2-2	once	CASSYGTGEDGELFF	TGTGCCAGCAGCTATGGAACGGGAGAGGACGGGGAGCTGTTTTTT
TRBV6-4	TRBD2	TRBJ2-3	few	CASSDTSGTDTQYF	TGTGCCAGCAGTGACACTAGCGGGACAGATACGCAGTATTTT
TRBV27	NA	TRBJ2-2	NA	CASSSYTGELFF	TGTGCCAGCAGTTCCTACACCGGGGAGCTGTTTTTT
TRBV2	TRBD2	TRBJ2-3	NA	CASSFERERTQYF	TGTGCCAGCAGTTTCGAGCGGGAGAGAACGCAGTATTTT
TRBV14	NA	TRBJ2-7	once	CASSQAEGLAYEQYF	TGTGCCAGCAGCCAAGCTGAGGGACTTGCCTACGAGCAGTACTTC
TRBV5-1	TRBD1	TRBJ2-7	NA	CASSYAGQGYEQYF	TGCGCCAGCAGCTACGCGGGACAGGGGTACGAGCAGTACTTC
TRBV9	NA	TRBJ2-3	NA	CASSVDVLGGTDTQYF	TGTGCCAGCAGCGTAGACGTTCTAGGGGGCACAGATACGCAGTATTTT
TRBV6-1	NA	TRBJ1-1	NA	CASSEAFNRYLNTEAFF	TGTGCCAGCAGTGAAGCGTTTAACAGATACTTGAACACTGAAGCTTTCTTT
TRBV29-1	NA	TRBJ1-3	NA	CSVGGEGPSGNTIYF	TGCAGCGTTGGGGGGGAGGGCCCCTCTGGAAACACCATATATTTT
TRBV6-1	NA	TRBJ1-2	NA	CASSESVYDGYTF	TGTGCCAGCAGTGAGTCGGTCTACGATGGCTACACCTTC
TRBV28	TRBD2	TRBJ2-7	NA	CASSSPGTRPYEQYF	TGTGCCAGCAGTTCCCCCGGGACTAGGCCCTACGAGCAGTACTTC
TRBV12-5	NA	TRBJ2-2	NA	CASGLVLGGGTGELFF	TGTGCTAGTGGTTTGGTTCTGGGGGGAGGCACCGGGGAGCTGTTTTTT
TRBV29-1	TRBD1	TRBJ1-2	NA	CSVVRGQGIDGYTF	TGCAGCGTTGTTAGGGGACAGGGTATCGATGGCTACACCTTC
TRBV27	TRBD2	TRBJ2-7	once	CASSRGPGGSYEQYF	TGTGCCAGCAGTCGTGGGCCGGGGGGGTCCTACGAGCAGTACTTC
TRBV2	TRBD2	TRBJ2-1	NA	CARRGLAGNYNEQFF	TGTGCCCGCCGCGGGCTAGCGGGTAATTACAATGAGCAGTTCTTC
TRBV4-1	TRBD2	TRBJ2-3	NA	CASSRQFGREGTDTQYF	TGCGCCAGCAGCCGTCAATTTGGGCGGGAGGGCACAGATACGCAGTATTTT
TRBV2	NA	TRBJ2-3	few	CASSESEADTQYF	TGTGCCAGCAGTGAATCTGAGGCAGATACGCAGTATTTT
TRBV7-9	NA	TRBJ2-7	NA	CASSDGGLSYEQYF	TGTGCCAGCAGCGATGGGGGACTCTCCTACGAGCAGTACTTC
TRBV21-1	NA	TRBJ2-1	NA	CASSKVERIQANEQFF	TGTGCCAGCAGCAAAGTGGAGCGGATTCAGGCCAATGAGCAGTTCTTC
TRBV27	NA	TRBJ2-7	NA	CASSLEFSAYEQYF	TGTGCCAGCAGTTTAGAGTTCTCTGCCTACGAGCAGTACTTC
TRBV10-1	TRBD2	TRBJ2-1	once	CASSESLAGPYNEQFF	TGCGCCAGCAGTGAGTCCCTAGCGGGACCCTACAATGAGCAGTTCTTC
TRBV9	NA	TRBJ1-5	NA	CASSGGDFNQPQHF	TGTGCCAGCAGCGGAGGGGACTTCAATCAGCCCCAGCATTTT
TRBV6-5	TRBD1	TRBJ1-6	NA	CASSYGDRRGGSPLHF	TGTGCCAGCAGTTACGGGGACAGGAGAGGAGGTTCACCCCTCCACTTT
TRBV7-3	TRBD2	TRBJ2-1	NA	CASSLLAGGNEQFF	TGTGCCAGCAGCCTTTTGGCGGGAGGAAATGAGCAGTTCTTC
TRBV5-1	TRBD2	TRBJ2-1	NA	CASRGREYYNEQFF	TGCGCCAGCCGAGGGCGGGAGTACTACAATGAGCAGTTCTTC
TRBV19	NA	TRBJ1-2	NA	CASSSSGNYGYTF	TGTGCCAGTAGTTCATCAGGGAACTATGGCTACACCTTC
TRBV16	NA	TRBJ2-1	NA	CASSQWPSAYNEQFF	TGTGCCAGCAGCCAATGGCCTAGCGCCTACAATGAGCAGTTCTTC
TRBV29-1	NA	TRBJ1-1	few	CSARTADTEAFF	TGCAGCGCCCGAACGGCGGACACTGAAGCTTTCTTT
TRBV10-3	NA	TRBJ2-7	NA	CAISVMEGYEQYF	TGTGCCATCAGTGTAATGGAGGGTTACGAGCAGTACTTC
TRBV7-8	NA	TRBJ1-1	few	CASSHTGTTEAFF	TGTGCCAGCAGCCATACAGGGACCACTGAAGCTTTCTTT
TRBV29-1	TRBD2	TRBJ2-7	NA	CSVRGGTSEIYEQYF	TGCAGCGTCCGGGGCGGGACTAGCGAAATCTACGAGCAGTACTTC
TRBV28	NA	TRBJ2-4	once	CASLQGMKNIQYF	TGTGCCAGCCTCCAGGGGATGAAAAACATTCAGTACTTC
TRBV11-3	NA	TRBJ2-1	few	CASSSLTSNEQFF	TGTGCCAGCAGCTCTTTGACTTCCAATGAGCAGTTCTTC
TRBV9	TRBD2	TRBJ2-3	once	CASSVVPAGGADTQYF	TGTGCCAGCAGCGTAGTCCCAGCGGGAGGTGCAGATACGCAGTATTTT
TRBV18	TRBD1	TRBJ2-7	few	CASSPSGTGVGEQYF	TGTGCCAGCTCACCCTCCGGGACAGGGGTGGGGGAGCAGTACTTC
TRBV5-4	TRBD2	TRBJ2-7	NA	CASSLDGTSDYEQYF	TGTGCCAGCAGCCTGGACGGGACTAGCGACTACGAGCAGTACTTC
TRBV10-2	NA	TRBJ1-5	few	CASSEAQGMSNQPQHF	TGCGCCAGCAGTGAAGCCCAGGGGATGAGCAATCAGCCCCAGCATTTT
TRBV18	NA	TRBJ1-4	NA	CASSPKGASGEKLFF	TGTGCCAGCTCACCAAAAGGGGCTAGCGGTGAAAAACTGTTTTTT
TRBV10-3	TRBD1	TRBJ2-1	NA	CAIRDPGQGTYEQFF	TGTGCCATCAGAGACCCCGGACAGGGGACTTATGAGCAGTTCTTC
TRBV5-4	TRBD2	TRBJ2-7	NA	CASSSGLAETYEQYF	TGTGCCAGCAGCTCGGGACTAGCGGAAACCTACGAGCAGTACTTC